This TCR beta chain comes out of a study of tissue T cells after allogeneic stem cell transplantation. On the study more broadly: CD3+ T cells were flow-sorted when enough cells; otherwise DNA extracted directly. Study-level findings and limits: Blood and spleen captured only part of the tissue TCR repertoire.

Regarding this clone: The antigen is undetermined.

V dropped 8 bases and J dropped 2 bases, with 9 bases sitting between them. The CDR3 has 12 amino acids. Germline V gene data show CDR1 as SNHLY and CDR2 as FYNNEI. TCRdb's table, derived via immunoSEQ multiplex PCR, lists solely in-frame clones and lacks some. The sample has about 28,000 clones; approximately 83% are singletons. The TCR comes from a woman between 18 and 49 years old who later had graft-versus-host disease after an allogeneic stem cell transplant. The chain uses TRBV2 and TRBJ2-5, with a tentative D call TRBD2 (6 bases). The sequencing here drew on blood, taken before transplantation. Here the CDR3 reads CASPGGQETQYF. The CDR3, as DNA: TGTGCCAGCCCTGGAGGGCAAGAGACCCAGTACTTC.